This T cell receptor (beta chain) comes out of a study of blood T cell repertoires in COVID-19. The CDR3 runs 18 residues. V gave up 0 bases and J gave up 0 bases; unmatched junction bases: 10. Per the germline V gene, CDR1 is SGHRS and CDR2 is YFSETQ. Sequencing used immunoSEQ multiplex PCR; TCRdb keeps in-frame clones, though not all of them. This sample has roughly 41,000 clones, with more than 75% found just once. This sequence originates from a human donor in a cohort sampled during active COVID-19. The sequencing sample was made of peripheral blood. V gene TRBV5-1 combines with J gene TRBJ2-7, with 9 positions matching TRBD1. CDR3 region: CASSLARKPGQGSYEQYF. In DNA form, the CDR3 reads TGCGCCAGCAGCTTGGCCAGAAAACCGGGACAGGGCTCCTACGAGCAGTACTTC.